Listed here are 9 T cell receptor beta chains from one sample, sequenced in a study of blood T cell repertoires in COVID-19. Profiled with immunoSEQ multiplex PCR; TCRdb holds only in-frame clones, not every one. The sample has about 210,000 clones; about 90% are singletons. The specimen was peripheral blood. Source of these receptors: a man aged 25 to 40 with acute or convalescent COVID-19.

The chain has TRBV6-6 and TRBJ1-5; the match to TRBD1 covers 8 bases. This CDR3 spans 15 amino acids. V was pared by 4 bases and J by 7 bases, with 9 bases of the junction left unmatched. Germline V lookup: CDR1 MNHNY, CDR2 SVGAGI (reference sequence). The CDR3, as DNA: TGTGCCAGCAGTTTTCCCCGGACAGGGAACCAGCCCCAGCATTTT. Protein: CASSFPRTGNQPQHF.

V usage is TRBV28 and J usage is TRBJ2-7; D is perhaps TRBD1 (5 bases). Germline-derived CDR1 and CDR2 are MDHEN and SYDVKM. The CDR3 covers 13 residues. V lost 3 bases and J 6 bases, leaving 12 bases between the germline ends. CDR3 loop: CASSLSDSREQYF. The CDR3 DNA sequence: TGTGCCAGCAGTTTGAGCGACAGCCGCGAGCAGTACTTC.

The CDR3, as DNA: TGTGCCAGCAGCAAAGGGTTACTAGCGGGGCTCACAGATACGCAGTATTTT. The encoded protein is CASSKGLLAGLTDTQYF. The V call is TRBV21-1, the J call TRBJ2-3; the D call TRBD2 from the table was never checked on the DNA. TRBV21-1 is noted as a pseudogene. The CDR3 sequence is 17 residues long.

The chain recombines TRBV21-1 with TRBJ1-1; the D call of TRBD1 is as the table states it, not checked on the DNA. TRBV21-1 represents a pseudogene. The CDR3 runs 15 residues. This chain's CDR3 is CASSEWSQGETEAFF. DNA for the CDR3: TGTGCCAGCAGTGAATGGAGCCAGGGTGAGACTGAAGCTTTCTTT.

V is TRBV5-1 and J is TRBJ2-4; a weak D match, TRBD1 (6 bases). The ends were cut back, 3 bases at V and 5 bases at J, with 30 bases in the middle. The CDR3 totals 20 residues. Germline-derived CDR1 and CDR2 are SGHRS and YFSETQ. The CDR3 is CASSSPLKTGLYRGENIQYF. The CDR3 bases are TGCGCCAGCAGCTCCCCCCTTAAGACAGGCCTTTATAGAGGGGAAAACATTCAGTACTTC.

The chain couples TRBV19 to TRBJ1-2; unclear D gene. V was shortened by 7 bases and J by 4 bases, with 16 bases between the two germline ends. CDR3 length equals 14 residues. The germline CDR1 and CDR2 sequences are LNHDA and SQIVND (reference sequence). The CDR3 coding sequence is TGTGCCAGTAACATACACAAAGGGAGCTATGGCTACACCTTC. This sequence encodes CASNIHKGSYGYTF.

This clone was detected ten times or more. J is TRBJ1-2 and V is TRBV25-1, with 7 nucleotides matching TRBD1. Losses at the gene ends were 2 bases for V and 5 bases for J; bases not matched to a gene: 8. The CDR3 loop spans 15 amino acids. Germline V gene data show CDR1 as MGHDK and CDR2 as SYGVNS. The CDR3 region has the DNA TGTGCCAGCAGTGAAGAGGGGGCCGACCTTTATGGCTACACCTTC. Its translation: CASSEEGADLYGYTF.

The J gene is TRBJ2-4, the V gene TRBV28, with 7 bases identical to TRBD1. V was clipped by 5 bases and J by 4 bases; unmatched bases: 8. This CDR3 contains 15 residues. Germline values: CDR1 MDHEN, CDR2 SYDVKM. The CDR3 sequence is CASSPMGQWKNIQYF. In DNA form, the CDR3 reads TGTGCCAGCAGTCCAATGGGACAGTGGAAAAACATTCAGTACTTC.

DNA of the CDR3: TGCAGCGCCGATACTAGCGGGAGTAACTATGAGCAGTTCTTC. Translating gives CSADTSGSNYEQFF. This sequence joins TRBV29-1 and TRBJ2-1; 11 bases align to TRBD2. Per germline, CDR1 SQVTM and CDR2 ANQGSEA. This CDR3 comprises 14 residues. Trimming cost V 7 bases and J 8 bases; bases outside gene matches: 10.